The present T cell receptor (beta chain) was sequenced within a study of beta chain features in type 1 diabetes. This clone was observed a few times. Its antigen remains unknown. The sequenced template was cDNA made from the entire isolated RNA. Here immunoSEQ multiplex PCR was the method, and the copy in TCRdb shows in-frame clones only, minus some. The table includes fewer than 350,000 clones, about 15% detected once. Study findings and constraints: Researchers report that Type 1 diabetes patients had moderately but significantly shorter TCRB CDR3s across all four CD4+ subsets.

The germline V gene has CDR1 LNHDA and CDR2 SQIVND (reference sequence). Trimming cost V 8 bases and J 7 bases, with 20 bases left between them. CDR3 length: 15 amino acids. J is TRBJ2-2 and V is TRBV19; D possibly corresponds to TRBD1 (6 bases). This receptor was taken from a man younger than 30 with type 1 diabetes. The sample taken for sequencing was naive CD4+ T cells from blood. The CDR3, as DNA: TGTGCCAGTTGGGCCGGGACACTGGTTGGCGGGGAGCTGTTTTTT. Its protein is CASWAGTLVGGELFF.